The clone carrying this T cell receptor beta chain showed up just a few times. What it binds is not known. Germline V gives CDR1 SQVTM, CDR2 ANQGSEA. J lost 4 bases, V lost 7 bases, and 7 bases had no gene match. The CDR3 spans 14 residues. This sample stems from a study of CD8+ T cells in alopecia areata. As the sequencing template, cDNA was produced by extracting RNA and reverse transcribing it. Libraries were prepared by immunoSEQ multiplex PCR; TCRdb keeps only in-frame clonotypes and omits some of them. The repertoire includes some 110,000 clones, 55% to 65% of them detected once, and roughly 3.1% sits in the top ten. Study-level results: It was less clear whether patients shared TCRs than it was in mice, possibly because of HLA. For lesional scalp, especially alopecia totalis/universalis, clonality was higher than in normal scalp. Normal skin's resident alphabeta T cells are also sequenced in scalp samples.

The genes are TRBV29-1 and TRBJ1-5, with 10 positions matching TRBD1. This TCR was recovered from a human donor in good health. Sequenced: CD4+ T cells sorted from blood. CDR3 protein: CSAAGTGDNQPQHF. The CDR3 DNA is TGCAGCGCCGCCGGGACAGGGGATAATCAGCCCCAGCATTTT.